Presented here are 32 T cell receptor beta chains from one specimen sequenced in a study of human T cells and chemical hapten exposure. Time point: patch test 1, 2 weeks after DPC sensitization. Treatment defined: therapeutic diphenylcyclopropenone sensitization with weekly scalp DPC. MiXCR was run by TCRdb on the RACE reads, yielding one entry per CDR3 protein. The top ten clones hold about 1.3% of a sample with 65,000 to 85,000 distinct CDR3 sequences, 10% of them seen once. The starting material was whole blood, obtained in connection with sensitization to the hapten diphenylcyclopropenone (DPC). The receptors were gathered from a woman between 50 and 59 years old with alopecia areata. Some clones in this sample may be carry-over from other donors' samples.

The sample holds a few counts of this clonotype. The chain is built from TRBV12-2 and TRBJ2-1; no check of the table's D call, TRBD2, against the DNA was made. TRBV12-2 counts as a pseudogene. This CDR3 spans 15 amino acids. As DNA, the CDR3 is TGTGCAAGTCGCTTCAAGCGGGATATTCCCCTCGAGCAGTTCTTC. Its protein is CASRFKRDIPLEQFF.

The chain joins TRBV27 to TRBJ2-2; no firm D call. Trimming took off 5 bases at V and 1 base at J, with 8 bases between the two ends. Germline lookup yields CDR1 MNHEY and CDR2 SMNVEV (reference sequence). The CDR3 is made up of 14 amino acids. CDR3 coding DNA: TGTGCCAGCAGTATCTACAAGAACACCGGGGAGCTGTTTTTT. Protein product: CASSIYKNTGELFF.

This clonotype has ten or more counts. This chain connects TRBV3-1 to TRBJ2-2, with D possibly TRBD1 on 5 matching bases. The CDR3 sequence is 11 residues long. Germline V CDR1 and CDR2: LGHDT, YNNKEL (reference sequence). Trimming shortened V by 9 bases and J by 5 bases, and 7 bases separated the two germline ends. The CDR3 protein is CASRGTGELFF. Written as DNA, the CDR3 is TGTGCCAGTAGGGGAACCGGGGAGCTGTTTTTT.

The V and J genes are TRBV19 and TRBJ1-5; D might be TRBD1 (6 bases). The CDR3 is 15 amino acids. The germline gives CDR1 LNHDA, CDR2 SQIVND (reference sequence). Trimming removed 6 bases from V and 5 bases from J, with 17 bases in between. Here the CDR3 DNA reads TGTGCCAGTAGCCAACCAGGGGCTCGTGATCAGCCCCAGCATTTT. This gives the protein CASSQPGARDQPQHF.

This clonotype was observed a few times. The rearrangement uses TRBV28 and TRBJ2-7; D gene ambiguous. CDR1 and CDR2 (germline): MDHEN, SYDVKM. The CDR3 consists of 13 residues. Trimming took off 5 bases at V and 3 bases at J, with 11 bases between the two ends. The CDR3 DNA reads TGTGCCAGCAGTCCGAGGCCGTTCTACGAGCAGTACTTC. Amino acids: CASSPRPFYEQYF.

This clonotype came up many times. V usage is TRBV24-1 and J usage is TRBJ2-2; D gene ambiguous. The germline V gene has CDR1 KGHDR and CDR2 SFDVKD. The CDR3 has 14 residues. Trimming pared 9 bases from V and 5 bases from J, leaving 15 bases between. The CDR3 DNA follows: TGTGCCACCGCTGGATACCCTAGTACCGGGGAGCTGTTTTTT. Its translation: CATAGYPSTGELFF.

This clonotype turned up a few times. The CDR3 sequence: CSGGKGPPYEQYF. CDR3 DNA: TGCAGCGGGGGGAAGGGGCCTCCCTACGAGCAGTACTTC. This chain joins TRBV20-1 and TRBJ2-7, with 7 nucleotides matching TRBD2. The CDR3 loop spans 13 amino acids. Germline V gene sequence: CDR1 DFQATT, CDR2 SNEGSKA (reference sequence).

This chain links TRBV20-1 with TRBJ2-7, with a tentative D call TRBD1 (5 bases). Germline V gives CDR1 DFQATT, CDR2 SNEGSKA (reference sequence). Trimming took off 0 bases at V and 4 bases at J, with 13 bases between the two ends. This CDR3 spans 14 amino acids. The CDR3 sequence is CSARDAGQQYEQYF. CDR3 sequence (DNA): TGCAGTGCTAGAGATGCAGGGCAGCAATACGAGCAGTACTTC.

This clonotype was recorded a few times. The chain recombines TRBV7-2 with TRBJ2-5; tentatively, D is TRBD2 (6 bases). Trimming took 5 bases from V and 2 from J, leaving 15 bases between them. CDR3 length: 15 residues. Per germline, CDR1 SGHTA and CDR2 FQGNSA. The CDR3 protein is CASSQQLGLQETQYF. In nucleotides, the CDR3 is TGTGCCAGCAGCCAGCAATTGGGACTTCAAGAGACCCAGTACTTC.

This clonotype was counted at least ten times. The chain couples TRBV3-1 to TRBJ1-5; D not resolved. The CDR3 is made up of 15 amino acids. Trimming stripped 4 bases from V and 0 bases from J, with 10 bases between. Germline CDR1 and CDR2: LGHDT and YNNKEL (reference sequence). CDR3 DNA sequence: TGTGCCAGCAGCCCGCTGGGCTTTAGCAATCAGCCCCAGCATTTT. It encodes CASSPLGFSNQPQHF.

This clonotype was counted between two and nine times. This rearrangement joins TRBV20-1 to TRBJ2-1, with D perhaps TRBD1 or TRBD2 (5 bases each). The V gene lost 5 bases and the J gene lost 10 bases, with 24 bases spanning the gap. This CDR3 region has 15 residues. CDR1 is DFQATT, CDR2 SNEGSKA, per germline (reference sequence). The CDR3 is CSALPGADGSHEQFF. CDR3 nucleotide sequence: TGCAGTGCTCTCCCCGGGGCAGACGGATCCCACGAGCAGTTCTTC.

This chain uses TRBV2 with TRBJ1-2, with D perhaps matching TRBD1 (5 bases). Germline V gene lookup returns CDR1 SNHLY and CDR2 FYNNEI. The CDR3 extends over 14 amino acids. V lost 7 bases to trimming and J lost 4 bases, with 16 bases between them. The CDR3 coding sequence is TGTGCCAGCACGACAGCTGGGACGGCCTATGGCTACACCTTC. This encodes CASTTAGTAYGYTF.

This chain joins TRBV20-1 and TRBJ2-4, with TRBD2 as a possible D gene (7 bases). Trimming took off 2 bases at V and 2 bases at J, with 16 bases between the two ends. The CDR3 contains 16 residues. Germline V CDR1 and CDR2: DFQATT, SNEGSKA (reference sequence). For the CDR3, the DNA is TGCAGTGCTAGACTACAGGGCGGGAGAACCAAAAACATTCAGTACTTC. It yields the protein CSARLQGGRTKNIQYF.

This clonotype turned up a few times. This chain links TRBV30 with TRBJ2-6; TRBD2 agrees at 12 bases. Losses at the gene ends were 4 bases for V and 4 bases for J; bases not matched to a gene: 8. The CDR3 runs to 17 residues. Per the germline V gene, CDR1 is GTSNPN and CDR2 is SVGIG (reference sequence). Written as DNA, the CDR3 is TGTGCCTGGAACGGGCGACTAGCGGGAGCAGGGGCCAACGTCCTGACTTTC. Translation: CAWNGRLAGAGANVLTF.

The rearrangement joins TRBV12-3 or TRBV12-4 to TRBJ1-2; 9 nucleotides line up with TRBD1. The CDR3 is made up of 15 amino acids. V shed 9 bases and J 2 bases; nucleotides not matched to a gene: 10. As DNA, the CDR3 is TGTGCCAGTAAGGACAGGGGACTCCTGAACTATGGCTACACCTTC. This sequence encodes CASKDRGLLNYGYTF.

This clonotype showed up just a few times. This rearrangement joins TRBV3-1 to TRBJ1-5; maybe TRBD1 (5 bases). The CDR3 length is 15 residues. Germline CDR1 reads LGHDT; CDR2 reads YNNKEL (reference sequence). V dropped 0 bases and J dropped 5 bases, with 11 bases sitting between them. The CDR3: CASSQDNQGYQPQHF. The CDR3 DNA reads TGTGCCAGCAGCCAAGATAATCAGGGTTATCAGCCCCAGCATTTT.

Many counts were recorded for this clonotype. The chain couples TRBV7-9 to TRBJ2-2; D is unresolved. The CDR3 runs to 15 residues. Germline V gene sequence: CDR1 SEHNR, CDR2 FQNEAQ (reference sequence). V was trimmed by 5 bases and J by 3 bases, leaving 13 bases between them. CDR3 sequence reads: CASSQARAYTGELFF. The CDR3 DNA sequence: TGTGCCAGCAGCCAGGCCCGGGCGTACACCGGGGAGCTGTTTTTT.

The J gene is TRBJ2-1, the V gene TRBV28, with TRBD2 matching 9 bases. The CDR3 is 16 amino acids. The germline gives CDR1 MDHEN, CDR2 SYDVKM. Unmatched junction bases numbered 11, after V lost 4 bases and J lost 7 bases. CDR3: CASSWPLAGAGNEQFF. Written as DNA, the CDR3 is TGTGCCAGCAGTTGGCCCTTAGCGGGAGCAGGGAATGAGCAGTTCTTC.

The table lists this clonotype with many counts. The V call is TRBV27, the J call TRBJ2-6; D not certain. The V gene lost 2 bases and the J gene lost 4 bases, with 12 bases spanning the gap. Germline V gene data show CDR1 as MNHEY and CDR2 as SMNVEV (reference sequence). The CDR3 has 16 residues. The CDR3 DNA follows: TGTGCCAGCAGTTTAGGGTCCCTCGCCGGGGCCAACGTCCTGACTTTC. Amino acids: CASSLGSLAGANVLTF.

This clonotype showed up just a few times. This chain connects TRBV6-6 to TRBJ1-5; D unresolved. The CDR3 is 11 amino acids. V lost 3 bases and J lost 10, with 7 bases in between. Germline V gene data show CDR1 as MNHNY and CDR2 as SVGAGI (reference sequence). CDR3 protein: CASSYPPPQHF. Here the CDR3 DNA reads TGTGCCAGCAGTTATCCCCCACCCCAGCATTTT.

A few counts support this clonotype. The chain links TRBV20-1 to TRBJ1-6; D call uncertain. V was pared by 1 base and J by 9 bases, with 16 bases between. CDR3 length equals 15 residues. Germline V CDR1 and CDR2: DFQATT, SNEGSKA (reference sequence). The CDR3 nucleotides read TGCAGTGCTAGAGTATCGGAGAGTATGAGTTCACCCCTCCACTTT. This translates into CSARVSESMSSPLHF.

This clonotype was detected many times. The chain has TRBV4-1 and TRBJ2-1; TRBD2 agrees at 9 bases. This CDR3 comprises 16 residues. Trimming took 1 base from V and 7 from J; bases not matched to a gene: 8. Germline CDR1 reads MGHRA; CDR2 reads YSYEKL. The CDR3, as DNA: TGCGCCAGCAGCCAAGCCGGTAGCGGGAGCCAGAATGAGCAGTTCTTC. As protein: CASSQAGSGSQNEQFF.

V is TRBV6-6 and J is TRBJ2-5, with a possible D match to TRBD2 (6 bases). The V end was cut by 7 bases, the J end by 5 bases, with 14 bases between. The CDR3 has 13 amino acids. Germline loops: CDR1 MNHNY, CDR2 SVGAGI (reference sequence). Here the CDR3 reads CASTQTREETQYF. The CDR3 DNA sequence: TGTGCCAGCACCCAAACCCGGGAGGAGACCCAGTACTTC.

This clonotype was counted many times. The V call is TRBV7-2, the J call TRBJ2-4; D might be TRBD1 (6 bases). V was shortened by 3 bases and J by 5 bases, with 8 bases between the two germline ends. This CDR3 spans 13 amino acids. Germline V gives CDR1 SGHTA, CDR2 FQGNSA. CDR3 sequence reads: CASSFNRENIQYF. CDR3 bases: TGTGCCAGCAGCTTTAACAGGGAAAACATTCAGTACTTC.

The rearrangement joins TRBV18 to TRBJ1-1, with D hard to call. V was shortened by 1 base and J by 3 bases, with 9 bases between the two germline ends. CDR3 length: 14 residues. Per germline, CDR1 KGHSH and CDR2 LQKENI. CDR3 region: CASSPLPRDTEAFF. Here the CDR3 DNA reads TGTGCCAGCTCACCACTCCCACGGGACACTGAAGCTTTCTTT.

Here the CDR3 reads CASSLRVDAVAFF. The DNA for the CDR3 is TGTGCCAGCAGCTTACGGGTGGACGCGGTAGCTTTCTTT. The V gene is TRBV7-9, the J gene TRBJ1-1; unclear D gene. The CDR3 covers 13 residues. The germline CDR1 and CDR2 sequences are SEHNR and FQNEAQ (reference sequence). V was trimmed by 2 bases and J by 10 bases, leaving 14 bases between them.

This clonotype has more than one count but fewer than ten. The chain couples TRBV28 to TRBJ2-3; D not certain. Trimming left V 6 bases short and J 2 bases short, with 15 bases between. CDR1 and CDR2 from the germline V gene are MDHEN and SYDVKM. The CDR3 consists of 15 residues. In nucleotides, the CDR3 is TGTGCCAGCAGCCAAATGAGGTCCCCCACAGATACGCAGTATTTT. This sequence encodes CASSQMRSPTDTQYF.

V and J are TRBV10-3 and TRBJ2-1; 14 bases are a match to TRBD2. The CDR3 has 17 amino acids. The junction had 5 bases not matched to a gene; V was cut back by 6 bases and J by 1 base. From germline, CDR1 is ENHRY and CDR2 SYGVKD. CDR3 in DNA: TGTGCCATCAGCCCCGGGACTAGCGGGGGTTCCTACAATGAGCAGTTCTTC. Protein product: CAISPGTSGGSYNEQFF.

This clonotype showed up many times. This sequence joins TRBV7-6 and TRBJ1-1; maybe TRBD1 (5 bases). There are 14 residues in the CDR3. Germline lookup yields CDR1 SGHVS and CDR2 FNYEAQ. V gave up 4 bases and J gave up 3 bases, with 12 bases separating them. In DNA form, the CDR3 reads TGTGCCAGCAGCTCACGGGGGACCTACACTGAAGCTTTCTTT. This sequence encodes CASSSRGTYTEAFF.

CDR3 sequence reads: CATKTGVAKNIQYF. The CDR3 DNA follows: TGTGCCACCAAGACAGGGGTAGCCAAAAACATTCAGTACTTC. The chain combines TRBV12-3 or TRBV12-4 with TRBJ2-4, with 8 bases lining up with TRBD1. The V gene end was trimmed by 10 bases and the J gene end by 0 bases; junction bases not matched to a gene: 5. The CDR3 has 14 amino acids.

A few counts support this clonotype. This chain connects TRBV6-6 to TRBJ1-1; D may be TRBD1 (5 bases). Per germline, CDR1 MNHNY and CDR2 SVGAGI (reference sequence). The CDR3 spans 14 residues. V was cut by 2 bases and J by 5 bases, with 12 bases left in between. The CDR3 DNA is TGTGCCAGCAGTTACCCCGGGGGAGAGACTGAAGCTTTCTTT. Its translation: CASSYPGGETEAFF.

This clonotype appeared a few times. The gene calls are TRBV4-1 and TRBJ1-3; D not certain. CDR3 length: 15 amino acids. V lost 0 bases to trimming and J lost 5 bases, with 11 bases between them. CDR1 and CDR2 from the germline V gene are MGHRA and YSYEKL. The DNA of the CDR3 is TGCGCCAGCAGCCAAGATGAGCGGGAACGAAACACCATATATTTT. It specifies CASSQDERERNTIYF.